This T cell receptor beta chain was sequenced during a study of blood T cell repertoires in COVID-19. Study-level information: Sites in the United States, Italy and Spain provided acute and convalescent COVID-19 samples.

Here immunoSEQ multiplex PCR was the method, and the copy in TCRdb shows in-frame clones only, minus some. The profile covers tens of thousands of clones, with around 90% appearing a single time and approximately 0.37% taken by the ten largest. This CDR3 has 15 residues. CDR1 SGHTA and CDR2 FQGNSA come from the germline V gene. The ends were cut back, 1 base at V and 3 bases at J, with 13 bases in the middle. V gene TRBV7-2 combines with J gene TRBJ2-7, with TRBD1 as a possible D gene (5 bases). The sequence was collected from a human donor in a cohort sampled during active COVID-19. Sequencing was carried out using peripheral blood. Here the CDR3 DNA reads TGTGCCAGCAGCTTAGATATAGGGGTATTCTACGAGCAGTACTTC. It translates to CASSLDIGVFYEQYF.